The 30 T cell receptor beta chains below come from one sample, sequenced in a study of early T cells in non-severe SARS-CoV-2 infection. TCRdb ran MiXCR on the 5' RACE reads and lists one entry per CDR3 protein. There are over 85,000 distinct CDR3 sequences in the sample; under 15% occur only once, and approximately 6% lies in the top ten. What was sequenced was whole blood. These receptors originate from an adult who was a healthcare worker with PCR-confirmed SARS-CoV-2 infection or an uninfected control (not recorded which).

This clonotype was found many times. J is TRBJ2-1 and V is TRBV29-1; D may be TRBD2 (8 bases). The CDR3 sequence is 16 residues long. V was trimmed by 0 bases and J by 0 bases, leaving 12 bases between them. In germline, CDR1 is SQVTM, CDR2 ANQGSEA. The CDR3 protein is CSVEDSGTVSYNEQFF. The CDR3 DNA sequence: TGCAGCGTTGAAGATAGCGGGACAGTCTCCTACAATGAGCAGTTCTTC.

The rearrangement uses TRBV9 and TRBJ2-3, with D possibly being TRBD2 (5 bases). V was cut by 0 bases and J by 5 bases, with 10 bases left in between. Germline V gives CDR1 SGDLS, CDR2 YYNGEE. The CDR3 has 14 residues. CDR3 region: CASSVAGSVDTQYF. The DNA for the CDR3 is TGTGCCAGCAGCGTAGCGGGATCGGTAGATACGCAGTATTTT.

This clonotype came up many times. The V call is TRBV9, the J call TRBJ2-5; perhaps TRBD2 as D (6 bases). Trimming pared 7 bases from V and 5 bases from J, leaving 12 bases between. Per germline, CDR1 SGDLS and CDR2 YYNGEE. The CDR3 spans 12 residues. The CDR3 DNA sequence: TGTGCCAGCCGGGGGAGTGAGGAGACCCAGTACTTC. Protein: CASRGSEETQYF.

This clonotype was seen only a few times. The chain recombines TRBV7-9 with TRBJ2-7, with D possibly being TRBD2 (6 bases). Germline V gives CDR1 SEHNR, CDR2 FQNEAQ (reference sequence). The CDR3 has 12 amino acids. The V end lost 7 bases, the J end lost 6 bases, and 13 bases lay between the germline ends. CDR3 sequence: CASTRGIGEQYF. The CDR3 DNA reads as TGTGCCAGCACGCGGGGCATCGGCGAGCAGTACTTC.

The table lists this clonotype with a few counts. The chain has TRBV9 and TRBJ2-5; no clear D gene. The CDR3 sequence is 14 residues long. Trimming left V 4 bases short and J 3 bases short, with 13 bases between. CDR1 and CDR2 from the germline V gene are SGDLS and YYNGEE. CDR3 region: CASSPHPSKETQYF. CDR3 in DNA: TGTGCCAGCAGCCCCCATCCGTCAAAAGAGACCCAGTACTTC.

This clonotype was picked up a small number of times. This rearrangement joins TRBV28 to TRBJ2-7; no clear D. The CDR3 runs 15 residues. V lost 6 bases, J lost 4 bases, and 19 bases lay in between. Germline V gene sequence: CDR1 MDHEN, CDR2 SYDVKM. The CDR3 reads CASSHPRIDGYEQYF. The CDR3 region has the DNA TGTGCCAGCAGCCACCCCCGTATAGACGGATACGAGCAGTACTTC.

The V and J genes are TRBV20-1 and TRBJ2-7, with unresolved D. This CDR3 comprises 15 residues. The V and J ends lost 0 bases and 0 bases respectively, with 12 bases between them. CDR1 and CDR2 from the germline V gene are DFQATT and SNEGSKA (reference sequence). CDR3 nucleotide sequence: TGCAGTGCTAGAGACCTCATTGGCCGCTCCTACGAGCAGTACTTC. Translated: CSARDLIGRSYEQYF.

The rearrangement uses TRBV5-6 and TRBJ2-1, with D uncertain. The CDR3 is 14 residues long. Germline CDR1 is SGHDT and CDR2 is YYEEEE. Trimming stripped 0 bases from V and 5 bases from J, with 9 bases between. The CDR3 region is CASSLGSVHNEQFF. The CDR3 region has the DNA TGTGCCAGCAGCTTGGGTAGTGTCCACAATGAGCAGTTCTTC.

This clonotype came up many times. The chain joins TRBV12-3 or TRBV12-4 to TRBJ1-6; D ambiguous. The CDR3 spans 13 residues. V was trimmed by 5 bases and J by 8 bases, leaving 10 bases between them. CDR3 nucleotides: TGTGCCAGCAGTCGGGAGGGCTATTCACCCCTCCACTTT. This sequence encodes CASSREGYSPLHF.

Many counts were recorded for this clonotype. The chain carries TRBV7-9 and TRBJ2-7, with D unclear. Germline CDR1 is SEHNR and CDR2 is FQNEAQ (reference sequence). V gave up 6 bases and J gave up 4 bases, with 13 bases separating them. This CDR3 contains 13 residues. The CDR3 DNA reads as TGTGCCAGCAGTCCCGAGCAGACTTACGAGCAGTACTTC. Protein: CASSPEQTYEQYF. The whole variable domain, filled in from reference TRBV7-9 and TRBJ2-7, reads DTGVSQNPRHKITKRGQNVTFRCDPISEHNRLYWYRQTLGQGPEFLTYFQNEAQLEKSRLLSDRFSAERPKGSFSTLEIQRTEQGDSAMYLCASSPEQTYEQYFGPGTRLTVT.

This clonotype was recorded many times. This chain joins TRBV7-6 and TRBJ2-7, with TRBD2 identical over 10 bases. CDR3 length: 19 residues. The trim removed 2 bases at V and 2 bases at J, leaving 15 bases unmatched. Germline V gene sequence: CDR1 SGHVS, CDR2 FNYEAQ. CDR3 in DNA: TGTGCCAGCAGCTTACTCGGGACACCTACTAGCGGGATACCCTACGAGCAGTACTTC. As protein: CASSLLGTPTSGIPYEQYF.

In this sample, this clonotype turned up many times. The chain links TRBV13 to TRBJ2-5, with D perhaps matching TRBD1 (6 bases). Germline CDR1 PRHDT, CDR2 FYEKMQ (reference sequence). Trimming took 6 bases from V and 5 from J, leaving 19 bases between them. This CDR3 contains 15 residues. The DNA for the CDR3 is TGTGCCAGCAGTCCTGGTCCTACAGGGCGGGAGACCCAGTACTTC. Translated: CASSPGPTGRETQYF.

The chain recombines TRBV20-1 with TRBJ2-1, with 9 nucleotides matching TRBD1. The CDR3 runs 12 residues. Germline V CDR1 and CDR2: DFQATT, SNEGSKA (reference sequence). V lost 6 bases and J lost 8; bases outside the gene matches: 5. The CDR3 coding sequence is TGCAGTGCCAGGGACAGGGTCCATGAGCAGTTCTTC. This translates into CSARDRVHEQFF.

This clonotype showed up many times. The rearrangement links TRBV5-6 to TRBJ2-6; D is undetermined. V shed 0 bases and J shed 3 bases, with 4 bases lying between them. The CDR3 is 14 amino acids. The germline CDR1 and CDR2 sequences are SGHDT and YYEEEE. The CDR3 region has the DNA TGTGCCAGCAGCTTGGCCGGTGGGGCCAACGTCCTGACTTTC. The encoded protein is CASSLAGGANVLTF.

The rearrangement uses TRBV5-6 and TRBJ2-7; D not certain. This CDR3 spans 14 amino acids. The germline CDR1 and CDR2 sequences are SGHDT and YYEEEE. The V and J ends lost 0 bases and 2 bases respectively, with 9 bases between them. The CDR3 spells CASSLGFGAYEQYF. CDR3 DNA sequence: TGTGCCAGCAGCTTGGGGTTTGGTGCCTACGAGCAGTACTTC.

This clonotype was picked up a small number of times. V and J are TRBV7-9 and TRBJ2-2; D is possibly TRBD2 (5 bases). Germline CDR1 is SEHNR and CDR2 is FQNEAQ (reference sequence). The CDR3 length is 19 residues. V was shortened by 0 bases and J by 0 bases, with 17 bases between the two germline ends. CDR3 sequence (DNA): TGTGCCAGCAGCTTAGCGCTAATGTGGGCGGGCTCGAACACCGGGGAGCTGTTTTTT. It translates to CASSLALMWAGSNTGELFF.

Comment on this clonotype: Since a much larger clone is just one base distant, this may be a read error. The chain uses TRBV6-7 and TRBJ2-7; D uncertain. TRBV6-7 has ORF status, its function being uncertain. Trimming pared 0 bases from V and 2 bases from J, leaving 11 bases between. This CDR3 comprises 15 residues. The CDR3 loop reads CASSYSDFFPYEQYF. The DNA for the CDR3 is TGTGCCAGCAGTTACTCGGATTTTTTTCCCTACGAGCAGTACTTC.

In this sample, this clonotype turned up many times. The chain carries TRBV20-1 and TRBJ2-7; perhaps TRBD1 as D (7 bases). This CDR3 comprises 15 residues. Germline CDR1 is DFQATT and CDR2 is SNEGSKA (reference sequence). V lost 1 base and J 7 bases, leaving 20 bases between the germline ends. As DNA, the CDR3 is TGCAGTGCTAGAGTAATGAGACAGGGAGGTTCGGAGCAGTACTTC. This encodes CSARVMRQGGSEQYF.

This clonotype was detected ten times or more. The chain employs TRBV6-1 and TRBJ2-7; unclear D gene. V was pared by 1 base and J by 3 bases, with 7 bases between. The length of the CDR3 is 13 residues. Germline CDR1 MNHNS, CDR2 SASEGT. The CDR3 spells CASSEEFVYEQYF. The CDR3 bases are TGTGCCAGCAGTGAAGAATTCGTCTACGAGCAGTACTTC.

This clonotype has just a few counts. The CDR3 DNA follows: TGCGCCAGCAGCCATGTCGTTGGACAGTCAAATTCACCCCTCCACTTT. Amino acids: CASSHVVGQSNSPLHF. This sequence joins TRBV4-1 and TRBJ1-6, with D possibly being TRBD1 (6 bases). This CDR3 is built from 16 residues. The germline V gene encodes CDR1 MGHRA and CDR2 YSYEKL. Trimming cost V 3 bases and J 7 bases, with 16 bases left between them.

The chain has TRBV6-2 or TRBV6-3 and TRBJ2-1; 10 bases agree with TRBD2. V trimming: 5 bases; J trimming: 2 bases; junction bases outside the gene matches: 3. The CDR3 loop spans 15 amino acids. Germline assignment: CDR1 MNHEY and CDR2 SVGEGT. For the CDR3, the DNA is TGTGCCAGCAGTGTTACTAGCGGGACCTACAATGAGCAGTTCTTC. Amino acids: CASSVTSGTYNEQFF.

This clonotype was detected only a few times. The genes are TRBV6-1 and TRBJ2-1; 7 bases are a match to TRBD1. Trimming cost V 2 bases and J 5 bases; bases outside gene matches: 6. The CDR3 totals 15 residues. Germline V gene sequence: CDR1 MNHNS, CDR2 SASEGT. The CDR3 spells CASSEPGQSNNEQFF. The CDR3 bases are TGTGCCAGCAGTGAACCGGGACAGTCTAACAATGAGCAGTTCTTC.

In the case of this clonotype: This may be a read error: a much more frequent sequence differs by one nucleotide. This chain connects TRBV27 to TRBJ1-1; possibly TRBD1 for D (5 bases). The germline gives CDR1 MNHEY, CDR2 SMNVEV (reference sequence). V was clipped by 3 bases and J by 6 bases, with 14 bases between them. There are 14 residues in the CDR3. The CDR3 is CASSFRDRGAEAFF. CDR3 DNA sequence: TGTGCCAGCAGTTTCAGGGACCGGGGGGCTGAAGCTTTCTTT.

The sample holds a few counts of this clonotype. The CDR3 sequence is CASSEAIASGSSQFF. CDR3 nucleotide sequence: TGTGCCAGCAGTGAAGCGATCGCCAGCGGGAGTTCCCAGTTCTTC. The rearrangement links TRBV2 to TRBJ2-1; 8 positions match TRBD2. The junction had 11 bases not matched to a gene; V was cut back by 0 bases and J by 13 bases. CDR3 length: 15 amino acids. Germline assignment: CDR1 SNHLY and CDR2 FYNNEI.

In this sample, this clonotype turned up a few times. The genes are TRBV4-1 and TRBJ2-6; D is uncertain. The CDR3 is made up of 15 amino acids. Trimming pared 3 bases from V and 0 bases from J, leaving 6 bases between. From germline, CDR1 is MGHRA and CDR2 YSYEKL. DNA for the CDR3: TGCGCCAGCAGCCACTCAAGCTCTGGGGCCAACGTCCTGACTTTC. It is translated as CASSHSSSGANVLTF.

At least ten counts were recorded for this clonotype. The rearrangement uses TRBV28 and TRBJ2-5; TRBD2 agrees at 10 bases. Germline V gene lookup returns CDR1 MDHEN and CDR2 SYDVKM. After removal of 3 bases from V and 4 bases from J, the junction contained 11 bases not matched to a gene. CDR3 size: 17 residues. For the CDR3, the DNA is TGTGCCAGCAGTTTTCCCCGGCTAGCGGGAGAACTAGAGACCCAGTACTTC. Its protein product is CASSFPRLAGELETQYF.

A remark on this clonotype: With a much larger clone just one base away, this may be a read error. The conserved phenylalanine or tryptophan normally closing the CDR3 is absent here, so this likely arose from a read error. The V and J genes are TRBV20-1 and TRBJ2-3, with 10 positions matching TRBD2. Germline trimming cut 3 bases from V and 2 bases from J; bases unmatched to any gene: 2. Germline-derived CDR1 and CDR2 are DFQATT and SNEGSKA (reference sequence). CDR3 size: 14 residues. CDR3 coding DNA: TGCAGTGCTAGGGGACTAGCGAACACAGATACGCAGTATTAT. As protein: CSARGLANTDTQYY.

This clonotype was found a few times. This chain links TRBV6-1 with TRBJ2-3; 8 bases are shared with TRBD1. Germline CDR1 reads MNHNS; CDR2 reads SASEGT. The CDR3 length is 19 residues. Trimming removed 7 bases from V and 0 bases from J; junction bases left unmatched: 18. CDR3 amino acids: CASTTNVIRTGSSTDTQYF. The CDR3 DNA follows: TGTGCCAGCACCACAAATGTGATAAGGACAGGGAGTAGCACAGATACGCAGTATTTT.

This clonotype was counted many times. The chain couples TRBV6-2 or TRBV6-3 to TRBJ2-1; D unresolved. This CDR3 comprises 15 residues. V was pared by 4 bases and J by 0 bases, with 10 bases between. Germline V gene lookup returns CDR1 MNHEY and CDR2 SVGEGT. DNA of the CDR3: TGTGCCAGCAGTTTAAGGTTGACCTCCTACAATGAGCAGTTCTTC. This translates into CASSLRLTSYNEQFF.

This clonotype was counted only a few times. V and J are TRBV3-1 and TRBJ2-4; TRBD2 matches at 11 bases. Trimming cost V 3 bases and J 9 bases; bases outside gene matches: 1. The V gene's germline CDR1 is LGHDT and CDR2 YNNKEL (reference sequence). The CDR3 consists of 13 residues. Written as DNA, the CDR3 is TGTGCCAGCAGCCACCTAGCGGGAGGCATTCAGTACTTC. Translation gives CASSHLAGGIQYF.